The rows below give T cell receptor beta chains drawn from one sample of a study of blood T cell repertoires in COVID-19. Assay: immunoSEQ multiplex PCR; the TCRdb copy retains only in-frame clones and omits some. The sample comprises about 86,000 clones, around 80% of which are singletons, and more than 25% rests with the top ten. The source material was peripheral blood. Source of these receptors: a woman of 80 years or more with active or convalescent COVID-19. Each CDR3 is given without its conserved first and last residue. The order of the fields is V gene, J gene, CDR3 protein.

TRBV5-1	TRBJ2-2	ASSYEPGQTAGELF
TRBV7-3	TRBJ1-1	ASSLWAENTEAF
TRBV6-1	TRBJ2-1	ASSEVRGGYNEQF
TRBV28	TRBJ2-7	ASSTGGDSSYEQY
TRBV7-2	TRBJ2-1	ASSRAIIRGGRGNEQF
TRBV5-1	TRBJ1-1	ASTRDRGVTEAF
TRBV7-6	TRBJ2-7	ASSLGPGNYEQY
TRBV27	TRBJ2-2	ASSRRLAGDPTGELF
TRBV7-2	TRBJ1-6	ASSLELGRSPLH
TRBV14	TRBJ1-4	ASSRTYEKLF
TRBV4-1	TRBJ2-4	ASSQDGTGDSVTAKNIQY
TRBV5-5	TRBJ2-7	ASRPETGGVYEQY
TRBV18	TRBJ1-4	ASSREAGEKLF
TRBV27	TRBJ1-4	ASSLHRQEKLF
TRBV9	TRBJ2-7	ASSAAGTGAIYEQY
TRBV18	TRBJ1-5	ASSPGQGLNQPQH
TRBV5-5	TRBJ1-4	ASSRTGGVEKLF
TRBV7-9	TRBJ1-6	ASSFDSSPLH
TRBV6-2/TRBV6-3	TRBJ2-3	ASSWTWGTDTQY
TRBV2	TRBJ2-1	ASSDRQGQLVNEQF
TRBV7-2	TRBJ2-3	ASSQDTSTDTQY
TRBV14	TRBJ2-1	ASSQGRRGEQF
TRBV7-2	TRBJ2-7	ASSSLAGGGLGEQY
TRBV7-3	TRBJ1-1	ASSPTGGVDDTEAF
TRBV10-1	TRBJ2-1	ASSVVAGGPNEQF
TRBV29-1	TRBJ2-1	SGDRGWNEQF
TRBV9	TRBJ2-3	ASSPQVSDTQY
TRBV19	TRBJ1-2	ASSFSLDSNYGYT
TRBV6-5	TRBJ2-7	ASRGFPGPPGEQY
TRBV7-9	TRBJ2-6	ASSLVLHLLLSGANVLT
TRBV11-2	TRBJ2-7	ASRDYEQY
TRBV5-1	TRBJ2-3	ASSLGASGRAGTDTQY
TRBV5-1	TRBJ2-7	ASRSSGSSYEQY
TRBV5-1	TRBJ2-3	ASSLEAGAPTDTQY
TRBV19	TRBJ2-5	ASSILAGTETQY
TRBV7-8	TRBJ1-1	ASSLTNPNTEAF
TRBV19	TRBJ1-5	ASSPTRTASNQPQH
TRBV7-8	TRBJ1-6	ASSPPSAGGDSPLH
TRBV3-1/TRBV3-2	TRBJ2-3	ASSQLRDFDTQY
TRBV3-1/TRBV3-2	TRBJ2-1	ASSPDRGIWF
TRBV13	TRBJ2-1	ASSPLTSGGRNEQF
TRBV24-1	TRBJ2-1	ATSDGGRPGNEQF
TRBV7-2	TRBJ2-2	ASSLVAGGATGELF
TRBV7-9	TRBJ2-2	ASSLGRNTGELF
TRBV18	TRBJ2-2	ASSPYPLNTGELF
TRBV9	TRBJ2-5	ASSSPRGPETQY
TRBV30	TRBJ2-1	AWSRVSSYNEQF
TRBV2	TRBJ2-2	ASSLGQGAGTGELF
TRBV28	TRBJ2-1	ASFGVNEQF
TRBV5-1	TRBJ1-3	ASSLESGEGNTIY
TRBV14	TRBJ2-7	ASSRTRTGVGEQY
TRBV5-8	TRBJ1-1	ASSYGSF
TRBV25-1	TRBJ2-1	ATRAGGRGEQF
TRBV3-1/TRBV3-2	TRBJ1-2	ASSPLGDYGYT
TRBV19	TRBJ1-5	ASMYNSNQPQH
TRBV28	TRBJ1-5	ASSFRFGPQH
TRBV6-6	TRBJ2-7	ASTRTSGINEQY
TRBV10-2	TRBJ2-1	ASSEYGRNNEQF
TRBV27	TRBJ2-5	ASSAWTSGRETQY
TRBV7-9	TRBJ2-3	ASSSFLAGNTDTQY